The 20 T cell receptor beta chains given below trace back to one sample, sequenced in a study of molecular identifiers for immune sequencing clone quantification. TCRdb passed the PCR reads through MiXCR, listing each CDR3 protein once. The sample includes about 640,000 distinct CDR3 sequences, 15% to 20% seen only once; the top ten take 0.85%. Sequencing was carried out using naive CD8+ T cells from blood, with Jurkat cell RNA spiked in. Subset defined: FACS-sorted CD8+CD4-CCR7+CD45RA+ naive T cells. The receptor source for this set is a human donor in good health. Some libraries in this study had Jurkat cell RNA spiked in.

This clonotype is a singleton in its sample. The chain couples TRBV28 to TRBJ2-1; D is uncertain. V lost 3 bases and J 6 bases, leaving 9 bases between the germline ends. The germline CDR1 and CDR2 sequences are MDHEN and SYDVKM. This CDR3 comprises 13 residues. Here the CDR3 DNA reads TGTGCCAGCAGTTTGAGGAAAATCAATGAGCAGTTCTTC. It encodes CASSLRKINEQFF. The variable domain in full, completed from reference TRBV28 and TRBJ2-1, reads DVKVTQSSRYLVKRTGEKVFLECVQDMDHENMFWYRQDPGLGLRLIYFSYDVKMKEKGDIPEGYSVSREKKERFSLILESASTNQTSMYLCASSLRKINEQFFGPGTRLTVL.

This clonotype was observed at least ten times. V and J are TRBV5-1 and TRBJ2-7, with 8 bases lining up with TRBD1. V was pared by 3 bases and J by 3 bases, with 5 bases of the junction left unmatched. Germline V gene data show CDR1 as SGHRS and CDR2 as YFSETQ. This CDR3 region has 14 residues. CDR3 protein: CASSYSTGVYEQYF. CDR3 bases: TGCGCCAGCAGCTATTCGACAGGGGTCTACGAGCAGTACTTC.

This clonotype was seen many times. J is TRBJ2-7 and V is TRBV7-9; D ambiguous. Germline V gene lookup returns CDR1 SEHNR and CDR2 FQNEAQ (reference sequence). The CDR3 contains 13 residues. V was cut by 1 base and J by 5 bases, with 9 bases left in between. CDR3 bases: TGTGCCAGCAGCTTAGTTGGACCGGACGAGCAGTACTTC. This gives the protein CASSLVGPDEQYF.

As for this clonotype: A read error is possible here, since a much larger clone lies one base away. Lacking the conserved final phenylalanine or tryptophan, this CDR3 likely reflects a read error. The CDR3 protein is CASGRLAGVREQYS. CDR3 DNA: TGTGCCAGCGGCCGACTAGCGGGAGTACGGGAGCAGTACTCC. The V gene is TRBV6-1, the J gene TRBJ2-7; TRBD2 aligns across 12 bases. Losses at the gene ends were 8 bases for V and 7 bases for J; bases not matched to a gene: 9. Germline assignment: CDR1 MNHNS and CDR2 SASEGT. The CDR3 extends over 14 amino acids.

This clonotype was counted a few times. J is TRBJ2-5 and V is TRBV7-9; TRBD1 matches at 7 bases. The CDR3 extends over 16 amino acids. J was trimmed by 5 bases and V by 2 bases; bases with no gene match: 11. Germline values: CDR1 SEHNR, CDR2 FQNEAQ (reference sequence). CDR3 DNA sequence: TGTGCCAGCAGCTTATATAGGGGGCTTGCAGGGGAGACCCAGTACTTC. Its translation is CASSLYRGLAGETQYF.

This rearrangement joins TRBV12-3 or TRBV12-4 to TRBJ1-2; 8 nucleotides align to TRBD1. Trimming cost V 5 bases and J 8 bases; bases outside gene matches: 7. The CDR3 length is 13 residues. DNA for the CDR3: TGTGCCAGCAGTCGAACAGGGGGGATCGGCTACACCTTC. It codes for CASSRTGGIGYTF.

CDR3 sequence: CASSQGFIVSYEQYF. In nucleotides, the CDR3 is TGCGCCAGCAGCCAAGGATTTATTGTCTCCTACGAGCAGTACTTC. The chain couples TRBV4-1 to TRBJ2-7; D call uncertain. The CDR3 has 15 residues. Germline loops: CDR1 MGHRA, CDR2 YSYEKL. Trimming pared 1 base from V and 0 bases from J, leaving 10 bases between.

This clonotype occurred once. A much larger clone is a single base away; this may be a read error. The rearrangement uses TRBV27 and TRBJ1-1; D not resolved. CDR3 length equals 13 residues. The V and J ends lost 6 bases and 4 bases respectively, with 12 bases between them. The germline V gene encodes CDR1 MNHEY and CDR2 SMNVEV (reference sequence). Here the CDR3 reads CASSERLPTEAFF. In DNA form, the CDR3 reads TGTGCCAGCAGCGAGAGGCTTCCCACTGAAGCTTTCTTT.

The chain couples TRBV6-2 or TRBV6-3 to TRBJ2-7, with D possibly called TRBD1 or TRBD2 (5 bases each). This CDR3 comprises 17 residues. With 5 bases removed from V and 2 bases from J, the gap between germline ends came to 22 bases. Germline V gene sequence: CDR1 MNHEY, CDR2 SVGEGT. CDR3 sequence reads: CASSAFSRDPGPYEQYF. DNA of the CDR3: TGTGCCAGCAGTGCCTTCAGCCGGGACCCTGGCCCCTACGAGCAGTACTTC.

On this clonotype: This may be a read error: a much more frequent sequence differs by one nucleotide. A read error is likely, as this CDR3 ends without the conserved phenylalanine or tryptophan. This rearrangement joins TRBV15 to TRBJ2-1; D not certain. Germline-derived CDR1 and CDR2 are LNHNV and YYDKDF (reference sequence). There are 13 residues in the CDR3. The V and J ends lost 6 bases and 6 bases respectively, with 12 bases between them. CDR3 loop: CATSEERLNEQFS. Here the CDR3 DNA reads TGTGCCACCAGTGAAGAAAGACTCAATGAGCAGTTCTCC.

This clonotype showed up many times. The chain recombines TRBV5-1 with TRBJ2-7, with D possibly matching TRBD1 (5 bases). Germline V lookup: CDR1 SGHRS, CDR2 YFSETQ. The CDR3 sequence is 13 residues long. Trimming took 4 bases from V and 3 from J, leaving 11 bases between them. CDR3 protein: CASSPRQNYEQYF. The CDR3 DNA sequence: TGCGCCAGCAGCCCGCGACAGAACTACGAGCAGTACTTC. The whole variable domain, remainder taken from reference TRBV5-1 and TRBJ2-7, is KAGVTQTPRYLIKTRGQQVTLSCSPISGHRSVSWYQQTPGQGLQFLFEYFSETQRNKGNFPGRFSGRQFSNSRSEMNVSTLELGDSALYLCASSPRQNYEQYFGPGTRLTVT.

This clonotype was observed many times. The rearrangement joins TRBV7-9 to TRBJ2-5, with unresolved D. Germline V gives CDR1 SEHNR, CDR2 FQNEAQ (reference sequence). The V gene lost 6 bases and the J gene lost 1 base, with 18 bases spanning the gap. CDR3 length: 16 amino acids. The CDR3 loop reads CASRIKDALSQETQYF. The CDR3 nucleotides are TGTGCCAGCAGAATAAAGGACGCCTTAAGCCAAGAGACCCAGTACTTC.

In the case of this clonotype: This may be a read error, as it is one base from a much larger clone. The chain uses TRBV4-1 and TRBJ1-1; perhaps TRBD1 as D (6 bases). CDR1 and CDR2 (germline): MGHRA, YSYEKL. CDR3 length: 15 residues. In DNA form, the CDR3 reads TGCGCCAGCAGCCGCCTAACAGGGTCCGACACTGAAGCTTCCTTT. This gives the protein CASSRLTGSDTEASF.

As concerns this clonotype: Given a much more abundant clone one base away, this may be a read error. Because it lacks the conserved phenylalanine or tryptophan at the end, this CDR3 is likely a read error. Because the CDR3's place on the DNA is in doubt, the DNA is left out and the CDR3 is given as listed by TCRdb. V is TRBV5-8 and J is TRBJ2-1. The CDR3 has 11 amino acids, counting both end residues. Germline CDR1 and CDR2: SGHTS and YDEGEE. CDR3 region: CASSPGSGEFI.

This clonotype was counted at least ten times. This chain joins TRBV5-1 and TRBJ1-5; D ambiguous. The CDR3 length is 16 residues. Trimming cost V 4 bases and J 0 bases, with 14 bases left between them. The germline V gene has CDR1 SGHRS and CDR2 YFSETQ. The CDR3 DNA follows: TGCGCCAGCAGCACTTACAGAGAAAATAGCAATCAGCCCCAGCATTTT. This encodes CASSTYRENSNQPQHF.

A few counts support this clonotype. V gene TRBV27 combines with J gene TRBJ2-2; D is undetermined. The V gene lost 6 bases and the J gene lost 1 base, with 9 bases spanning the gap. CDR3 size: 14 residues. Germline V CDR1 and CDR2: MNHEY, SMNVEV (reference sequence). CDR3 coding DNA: TGTGCCAGCAGGGTGGACGAGAACACCGGGGAGCTGTTTTTT. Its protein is CASRVDENTGELFF.

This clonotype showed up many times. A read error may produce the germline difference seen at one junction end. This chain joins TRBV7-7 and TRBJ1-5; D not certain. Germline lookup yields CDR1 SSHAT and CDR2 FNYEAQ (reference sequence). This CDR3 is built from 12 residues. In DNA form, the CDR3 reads TGTGCTAGCAGCCGGGCTTGGTCGCCCCAGCATTTT. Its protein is CASSRAWSPQHF.

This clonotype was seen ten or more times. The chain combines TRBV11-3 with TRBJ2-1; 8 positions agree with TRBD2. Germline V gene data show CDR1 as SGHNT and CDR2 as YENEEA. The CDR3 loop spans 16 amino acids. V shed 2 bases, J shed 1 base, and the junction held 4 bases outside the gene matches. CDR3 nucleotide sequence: TGTGCCAGCAGCTTACGGGGACTAGGGTCCTACAATGAGCAGTTCTTC. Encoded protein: CASSLRGLGSYNEQFF.

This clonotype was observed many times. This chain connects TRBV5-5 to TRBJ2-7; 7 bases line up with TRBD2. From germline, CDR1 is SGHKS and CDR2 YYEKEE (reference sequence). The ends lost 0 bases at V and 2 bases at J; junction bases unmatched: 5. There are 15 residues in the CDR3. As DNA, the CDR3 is TGTGCCAGCAGCTTGGGGCCTAGCGGAACCTACGAGCAGTACTTC. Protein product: CASSLGPSGTYEQYF.

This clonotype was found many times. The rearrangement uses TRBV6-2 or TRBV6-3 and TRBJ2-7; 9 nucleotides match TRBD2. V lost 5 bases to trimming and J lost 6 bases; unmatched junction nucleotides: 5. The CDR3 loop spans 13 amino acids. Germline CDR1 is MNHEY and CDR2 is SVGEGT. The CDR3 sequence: CASSPGLAAEQYF. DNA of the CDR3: TGTGCCAGCAGTCCGGGACTAGCTGCCGAGCAGTACTTC.